One and the same sample provided the 15 T cell receptor beta chains below, sequenced in a study of T cell changes during pregnancy in multiple sclerosis (dated by TCRdb to about 2019). The protocol used for the library was the immunoSEQ multiplex PCR assay. Drawn from immuneACCESS, this table holds only the in-frame rearrangements with V and J called that TCRdb kept. Clones are partly lost; checked studies trace under half to an unresolved V gene and leave the rest unexplained. The sample table holds some 63,000 clones, of which 90% to 95% were seen once. Over 0.7% of the sample rests with the top ten. Sequenced material: peripheral blood, taken before pregnancy. The receptors were sampled from a female donor with multiple sclerosis, enrolled in a pregnancy study.

The V and J genes are TRBV6-5 and TRBJ1-4, with a possible D match to TRBD1 (6 bases). The germline CDR1 and CDR2 sequences are MNHEY and SVGAGI. Trimming took 8 bases from V and 8 from J, leaving 15 bases between them. This CDR3 has 13 amino acids. The CDR3 nucleotides are TGTGCCAGCGGGGGGGCCCCTATCGAAAAACTGTTTTTT. Translation gives CASGGAPIEKLFF.

This chain connects TRBV19 to TRBJ1-2, with 7 bases matching TRBD1. Germline V gene data show CDR1 as LNHDA and CDR2 as SQIVND (reference sequence). The CDR3 sequence is 15 residues long. V shed 6 bases, J shed 2 bases, and the junction held 9 bases outside the gene matches. The CDR3 sequence is CASSMKAGGNYGYTF. The CDR3 DNA reads TGTGCCAGTAGCATGAAGGCAGGGGGAAACTATGGCTACACCTTC.

V gene TRBV10-3 combines with J gene TRBJ1-1, with a weak D call TRBD1 (6 bases). CDR3 length: 13 residues. Between the trimmed V and J ends, which lost 11 bases and 5 bases, there was a span of 18 bases. Per the germline V gene, CDR1 is ENHRY and CDR2 is SYGVKD. This chain's CDR3 is CAAADRRLTEAFF. The CDR3 bases are TGTGCCGCGGCGGACAGACGATTAACTGAAGCTTTCTTT.

The chain recombines TRBV11-2 with TRBJ2-3; 11 nucleotides line up with TRBD1. The V gene end was trimmed by 4 bases and the J gene end by 4 bases; junction bases not matched to a gene: 4. Germline lookup yields CDR1 SGHAT and CDR2 FQNNGV. There are 15 residues in the CDR3. DNA for the CDR3: TGTGCCAGCAGCTCAGGGGGACAGGGGGCAGATACGCAGTATTTT. Translation gives CASSSGGQGADTQYF.

DNA for the CDR3: TGTGCCAGCAGCGTAGGAGGGAGGGGGGAAAAACTGTTTTTT. It translates to CASSVGGRGEKLFF. The chain has TRBV9 and TRBJ1-4; TRBD1 is a possible D gene (6 bases). The CDR3 runs to 14 residues. The V end lost 0 bases, the J end lost 8 bases, and 11 bases lay between the germline ends. Germline V gives CDR1 SGDLS, CDR2 YYNGEE.

The chain carries TRBV7-9 and TRBJ1-5; D gene ambiguous. The CDR3 covers 15 residues. Germline V gives CDR1 SEHNR, CDR2 FQNEAQ (reference sequence). The germline V and J ends were trimmed by 4 bases and 4 bases, with 14 bases remaining between them. The CDR3 nucleotides are TGTGCCAGCAGCTCTCGGGAGGGAGGGAATCAGCCCCAGCATTTT. It codes for CASSSREGGNQPQHF.

The chain joins TRBV10-3 to TRBJ2-7; possibly TRBD2 for D (7 bases). V lost 4 bases, J lost 2 bases, and 33 bases lay in between. Germline CDR1 ENHRY, CDR2 SYGVKD. CDR3 length equals 21 residues. The CDR3 region is CAISGGSPTGRDQQRAYEQYF. The CDR3 DNA reads as TGTGCCATCAGTGGAGGTTCCCCTACAGGGAGGGACCAACAAAGGGCCTACGAGCAGTACTTC.

The gene calls are TRBV7-2 and TRBJ1-2; D not resolved. Germline V CDR1 and CDR2: SGHTA, FQGNSA. This CDR3 region has 15 residues. The V end lost 11 bases, the J end lost 3 bases, and 22 bases lay between the germline ends. This chain's CDR3 is CALLQVDGPHYGYTF. The CDR3 coding sequence is TGTGCCCTACTCCAAGTGGATGGGCCCCACTATGGCTACACCTTC.

The CDR3 sequence is CASSPPGGAFF. CDR3 DNA sequence: TGTGCCAGCAGTCCGCCGGGGGGAGCTTTCTTT. The chain links TRBV6-1 to TRBJ1-1; a possible D gene is TRBD1 (5 bases). CDR3 length equals 11 residues. Germline-derived CDR1 and CDR2 are MNHNS and SASEGT. With 5 bases removed from V and 10 bases from J, the gap between germline ends came to 11 bases.

The genes are TRBV19 and TRBJ2-1; TRBD2 matches at 16 bases. CDR1 and CDR2 (germline): LNHDA, SQIVND (reference sequence). CDR3 length equals 16 residues. The trim removed 5 bases at V and 5 bases at J, leaving 3 bases unmatched. CDR3 in amino acids: CASSGTSGGAHNEQFF. In DNA, the CDR3 is TGTGCCAGTAGTGGGACTAGCGGGGGGGCCCACAATGAGCAGTTCTTC.

The chain links TRBV5-1 to TRBJ2-3, with D possibly matching TRBD1 (6 bases). Germline V gives CDR1 SGHRS, CDR2 YFSETQ. Trimming removed 0 bases from V and 0 bases from J, with 8 bases in between. The CDR3 runs to 15 residues. In DNA form, the CDR3 reads TGCGCCAGCAGCTTGGAAGGGGGAAGCACAGATACGCAGTATTTT. It encodes CASSLEGGSTDTQYF.

The chain carries TRBV14 and TRBJ1-1; 9 nucleotides agree with TRBD1. Unmatched junction bases numbered 9, after V lost 2 bases and J lost 5 bases. This CDR3 has 16 residues. In germline, CDR1 is SGHDN, CDR2 FVKESK. The CDR3 DNA reads TGTGCCAGCAGCCAAAGAATAGGACAGGGGAGGACTGAAGCTTTCTTT. It yields the protein CASSQRIGQGRTEAFF.

This chain connects TRBV4-3 to TRBJ2-7, with D unclear. Trimming left V 1 base short and J 2 bases short, with 15 bases between. The germline gives CDR1 LGHNA, CDR2 YSLEER. There are 16 residues in the CDR3. This chain's CDR3 is CASSQGRRSSAYEQYF. In nucleotides, the CDR3 is TGCGCCAGCAGCCAAGGAAGGCGATCGAGCGCCTACGAGCAGTACTTC.

This chain uses TRBV29-1 with TRBJ1-2, with D unclear. Germline CDR1 and CDR2: SQVTM and ANQGSEA. V was clipped by 1 base and J by 4 bases, with 7 bases between them. The CDR3 is 12 residues long. CDR3 nucleotides: TGCAGCGTTGAAGTTGAGTTCTATGGCTACACCTTC. This sequence encodes CSVEVEFYGYTF.

The J gene is TRBJ2-7, the V gene TRBV5-5, with D possibly TRBD1 on 7 matching bases. From germline, CDR1 is SGHKS and CDR2 YYEKEE (reference sequence). Between the trimmed V and J ends, which lost 4 bases and 2 bases, there was a span of 19 bases. CDR3 length: 16 residues. The CDR3 loop reads CASSQEGAGGTYEQYF. The CDR3 coding sequence is TGTGCCAGCAGCCAAGAGGGGGCAGGGGGGACCTACGAGCAGTACTTC.